Listed here are 3 T cell receptor beta chains from one sample, sequenced in a study of blood T cells in healthy people across ages. A second about 7 to 12 cycle PCR used barcoded and J-beta primers. TCRdb reanalysed the 5' RACE reads using MiXCR and keeps one entry per CDR3 protein. The repertoire holds 1.2 million to 1.5 million distinct CDR3 sequences, with approximately 38% as singletons. The specimen sequenced was blood. The receptors shown here come from a young woman in good health.

In the case of this clonotype: Mismatch with germline at one junction end may stem from a read error. This chain connects TRBV13 to TRBJ2-6, with D unresolved. The CDR3 contains 15 residues. Germline loops: CDR1 PRHDT, CDR2 FYEKMQ (reference sequence). As DNA, the CDR3 is TGTGCCGGCAGCCCTAGGGAAGCTGGGGCCAACGTCCTGACTTTC. This gives the protein CAGSPREAGANVLTF.

V gene TRBV21-1 combines with J gene TRBJ2-7; the D call TRBD2 from the table was never checked on the DNA. TRBV21-1 is recorded as a pseudogene. CDR3 length: 13 amino acids. The CDR3 sequence is CASSGRLAGEQYF. The CDR3 bases are TGTGCCAGCAGCGGTAGACTAGCTGGTGAGCAGTACTTC.

The V call is TRBV12-3 or TRBV12-4, the J call TRBJ1-2; weak D call: TRBD1 (5 bases). The V and J ends lost 1 base and 8 bases respectively, with 11 bases between them. The CDR3 totals 13 residues. CDR3 DNA: TGTGCCAGCAGTTTAGGGCAGGGCAAAGGCTACACCTTC. It specifies CASSLGQGKGYTF.